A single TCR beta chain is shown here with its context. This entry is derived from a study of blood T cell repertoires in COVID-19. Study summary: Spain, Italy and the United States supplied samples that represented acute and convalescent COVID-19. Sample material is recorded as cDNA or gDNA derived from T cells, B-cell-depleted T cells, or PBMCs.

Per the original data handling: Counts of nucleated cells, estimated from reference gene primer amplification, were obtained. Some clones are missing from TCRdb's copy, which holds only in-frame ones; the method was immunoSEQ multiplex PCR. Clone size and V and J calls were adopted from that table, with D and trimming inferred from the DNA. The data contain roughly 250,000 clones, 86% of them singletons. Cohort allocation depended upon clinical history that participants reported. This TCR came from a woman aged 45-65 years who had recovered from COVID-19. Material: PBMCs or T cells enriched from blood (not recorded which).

This chain's CDR3 is CASSRIRTGNTGELFF. Written as DNA, the CDR3 is TGTGCCAGCAGCAGAATCAGGACAGGGAACACCGGGGAGCTGTTTTTT. The chain joins TRBV28 to TRBJ2-2; 7 nucleotides align to TRBD1. CDR1 is MDHEN and CDR2 is SYDVKM in the germline V gene. V shed 6 bases, J shed 1 base, and the junction held 8 bases outside the gene matches. The CDR3 runs to 16 residues.